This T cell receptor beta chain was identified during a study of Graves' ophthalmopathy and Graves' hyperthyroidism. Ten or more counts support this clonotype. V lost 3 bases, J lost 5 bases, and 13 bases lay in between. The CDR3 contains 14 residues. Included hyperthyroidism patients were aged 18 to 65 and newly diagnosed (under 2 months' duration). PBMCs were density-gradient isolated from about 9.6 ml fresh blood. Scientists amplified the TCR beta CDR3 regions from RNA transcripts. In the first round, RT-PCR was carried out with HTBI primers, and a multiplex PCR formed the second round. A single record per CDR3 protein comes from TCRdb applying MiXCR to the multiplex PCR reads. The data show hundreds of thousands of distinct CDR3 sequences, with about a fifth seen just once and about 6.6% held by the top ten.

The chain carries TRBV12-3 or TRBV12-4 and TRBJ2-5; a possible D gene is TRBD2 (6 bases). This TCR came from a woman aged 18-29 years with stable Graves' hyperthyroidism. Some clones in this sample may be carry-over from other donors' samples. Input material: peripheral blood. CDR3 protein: CASSLYLALETQYF. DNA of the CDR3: TGTGCCAGCAGTTTGTACCTAGCGCTGGAGACCCAGTACTTC.